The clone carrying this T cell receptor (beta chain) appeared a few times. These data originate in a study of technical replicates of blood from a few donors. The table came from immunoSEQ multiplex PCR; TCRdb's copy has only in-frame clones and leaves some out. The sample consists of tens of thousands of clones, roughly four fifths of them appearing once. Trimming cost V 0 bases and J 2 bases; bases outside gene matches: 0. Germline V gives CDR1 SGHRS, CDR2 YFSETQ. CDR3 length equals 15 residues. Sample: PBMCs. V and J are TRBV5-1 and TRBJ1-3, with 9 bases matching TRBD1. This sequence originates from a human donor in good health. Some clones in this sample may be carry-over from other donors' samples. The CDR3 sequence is CASSLDRGPGNTIYF. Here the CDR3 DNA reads TGCGCCAGCAGCTTGGACAGGGGGCCTGGAAACACCATATATTTT.